This T cell receptor (beta chain) was obtained from a study of T cell repertoires in cytomegalovirus infection. Study information: Public TCR beta signatures were indicative of both CMV infection and a matching HLA type. Notes on the study in general: Using cumulative public TCR beta family frequency, the authors identified those who carried CMV together with the relevant HLA.

V was shortened by 5 bases and J by 5 bases, with 21 bases between the two germline ends. The CDR3 has 16 residues. CDR1 and CDR2 (germline): SGHVS, FNYEAQ. TCRdb recomputed calls from the reads with MiXCR, one row per CDR3 protein. The sample lists about 890,000 distinct CDR3 sequences; approximately 31% were seen once. This clonotype occurred many times. Its antigen is not known. The sample consisted of cultured CD8+ T cells from PBMCs, taken from culture after CMV antigen stimulation. This chain joins TRBV7-6 and TRBJ1-1, with D perhaps matching TRBD1 (6 bases). The sequence came from a human donor in good health (CMV status not recorded). Some clones in this sample may be carry-over from other donors' samples. The CDR3 is CASSTLEGHGKTEAFF. DNA for the CDR3: TGTGCCAGCAGCACCTTGGAGGGACATGGTAAGACTGAAGCTTTCTTT.